This passage covers 8 T cell receptor beta chains from one sample sequenced in a study of early stage breast cancer tumors. Assay used: immunoSEQ multiplex PCR; TCRdb lists only in-frame clones, some missing. The sample yields about 31,000 clones, over 70% seen once. Sequencing was done on a sample of breast tumor tissue. The receptors were gathered from a person in their thirties with breast cancer.

This chain uses TRBV7-2 with TRBJ1-3; the match to TRBD1 covers 8 bases. In germline, CDR1 is SGHTA, CDR2 FQGNSA. This CDR3 contains 14 residues. After removal of 5 bases from V and 2 bases from J, the junction contained 2 bases not matched to a gene. The CDR3 sequence: CASSVGQAGNTIYF. CDR3 bases: TGTGCCAGCAGCGTGGGACAGGCTGGAAACACCATATATTTT.

DNA of the CDR3: TGTGCCTGGAGTAAGGGCTCTGGGGCCAACGTCCTGACTTTC. Translation: CAWSKGSGANVLTF. V gene TRBV30 combines with J gene TRBJ2-6, with D hard to call. Germline assignment: CDR1 GTSNPN and CDR2 SVGIG (reference sequence). CDR3 length: 14 amino acids. Trimming cost V 2 bases and J 0 bases, with 5 bases left between them.

V usage is TRBV19 and J usage is TRBJ2-3; 7 bases agree with TRBD2. Germline trimming cut 3 bases from V and 3 bases from J; bases unmatched to any gene: 6. The CDR3 sequence is 15 residues long. From germline, CDR1 is LNHDA and CDR2 SQIVND (reference sequence). The CDR3 DNA is TGTGCCAGTAGTATCGCGGGAGTAGGTACAGATACGCAGTATTTT. It encodes CASSIAGVGTDTQYF.

V is TRBV9 and J is TRBJ2-3, with a tentative D call TRBD1 (6 bases). CDR1 and CDR2 from the germline V gene are SGDLS and YYNGEE. The CDR3 is 17 residues long. Trimming left V 0 bases short and J 1 base short, with 15 bases between. The CDR3 region is CASSVGARGGGTDTQYF. The CDR3 DNA reads TGTGCCAGCAGCGTAGGTGCCAGGGGTGGGGGCACAGATACGCAGTATTTT.

The rearrangement links TRBV10-3 to TRBJ1-1; 10 bases are shared with TRBD1. V lost 10 bases and J lost 3; bases outside the gene matches: 8. From germline, CDR1 is ENHRY and CDR2 SYGVKD. The CDR3 is 14 residues long. In DNA form, the CDR3 reads TGTGCCACCCGACAGGGGGCGACGGACACTGAAGCTTTCTTT. Its protein is CATRQGATDTEAFF.

J is TRBJ1-2 and V is TRBV5-4, with 7 positions matching TRBD1. The CDR3 is made up of 13 amino acids. Looked up from germline, CDR1 is SGHNT and CDR2 is YYREEE (reference sequence). The V segment lost 4 bases and the J segment 3 bases; nucleotides outside the gene matches: 3. CDR3 sequence reads: CASSPDRDYGYTF. The CDR3 DNA reads TGTGCCAGCAGCCCCGACAGGGACTATGGCTACACCTTC.

The CDR3 here is CASSLLSGNTQYF. The DNA of the CDR3 is TGTGCCAGCAGCTTGTTAAGCGGAAATACGCAGTATTTT. The chain has TRBV5-6 and TRBJ2-3; maybe TRBD2 (5 bases). The CDR3 spans 13 residues. V was trimmed by 1 base and J by 7 bases, leaving 10 bases between them. Per the germline V gene, CDR1 is SGHDT and CDR2 is YYEEEE.

This sequence joins TRBV2 and TRBJ2-2, with D hard to call. The germline V and J ends were trimmed by 2 bases and 4 bases, with 8 bases remaining between them. The CDR3 is 14 residues long. Per germline, CDR1 SNHLY and CDR2 FYNNEI. This chain's CDR3 is CASSESPGTGELFF. CDR3 nucleotides: TGTGCCAGCAGTGAATCCCCCGGCACCGGGGAGCTGTTTTTT.